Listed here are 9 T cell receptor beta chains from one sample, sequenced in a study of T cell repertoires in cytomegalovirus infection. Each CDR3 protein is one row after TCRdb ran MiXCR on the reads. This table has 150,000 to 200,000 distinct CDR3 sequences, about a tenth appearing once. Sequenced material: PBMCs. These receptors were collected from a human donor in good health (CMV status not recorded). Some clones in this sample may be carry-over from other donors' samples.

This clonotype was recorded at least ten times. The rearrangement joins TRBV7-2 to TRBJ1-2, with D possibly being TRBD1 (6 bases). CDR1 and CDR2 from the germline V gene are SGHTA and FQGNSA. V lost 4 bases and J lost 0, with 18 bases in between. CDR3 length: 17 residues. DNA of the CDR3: TGTGCCAGCAGCTCTTCGACAACAGGGCCCTCTAACTATGGCTACACCTTC. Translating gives CASSSSTTGPSNYGYTF.

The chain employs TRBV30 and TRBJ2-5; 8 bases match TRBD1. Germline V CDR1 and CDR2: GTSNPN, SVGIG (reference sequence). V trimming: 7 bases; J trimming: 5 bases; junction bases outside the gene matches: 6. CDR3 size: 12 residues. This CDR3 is CAYGDRGETQYF. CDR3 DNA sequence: TGTGCCTACGGAGACAGGGGCGAGACCCAGTACTTC.

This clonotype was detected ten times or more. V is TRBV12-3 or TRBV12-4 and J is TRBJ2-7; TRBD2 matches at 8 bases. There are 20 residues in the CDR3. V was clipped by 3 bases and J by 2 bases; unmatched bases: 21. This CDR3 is CASSFDSGGIYGRAAYEQYF. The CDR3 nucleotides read TGTGCCAGCAGTTTTGATTCGGGGGGGATTTACGGGAGGGCCGCCTACGAGCAGTACTTC.

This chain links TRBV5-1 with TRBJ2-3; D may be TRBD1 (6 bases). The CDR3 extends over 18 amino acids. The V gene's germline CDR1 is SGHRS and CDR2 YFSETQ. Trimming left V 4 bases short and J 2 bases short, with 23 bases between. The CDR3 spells CASSPTPLSGTYTDTQYF. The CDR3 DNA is TGCGCCAGCAGCCCCACGCCCCTTTCGGGGACATACACAGATACGCAGTATTTT.

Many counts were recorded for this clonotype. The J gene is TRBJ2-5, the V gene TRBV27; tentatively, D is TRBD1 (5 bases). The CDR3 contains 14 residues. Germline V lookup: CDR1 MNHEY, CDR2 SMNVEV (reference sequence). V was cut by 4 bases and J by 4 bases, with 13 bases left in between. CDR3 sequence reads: CASSYLDSLETQYF. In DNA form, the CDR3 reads TGTGCCAGCAGTTACCTTGACAGTCTAGAGACCCAGTACTTC.

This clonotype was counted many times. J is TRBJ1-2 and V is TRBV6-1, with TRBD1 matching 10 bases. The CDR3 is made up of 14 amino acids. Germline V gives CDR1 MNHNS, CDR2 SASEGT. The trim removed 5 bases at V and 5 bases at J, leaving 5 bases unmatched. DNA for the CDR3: TGTGCCAGCAGTCTGGGACAGGGGAGATATGGCTACACCTTC. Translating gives CASSLGQGRYGYTF.

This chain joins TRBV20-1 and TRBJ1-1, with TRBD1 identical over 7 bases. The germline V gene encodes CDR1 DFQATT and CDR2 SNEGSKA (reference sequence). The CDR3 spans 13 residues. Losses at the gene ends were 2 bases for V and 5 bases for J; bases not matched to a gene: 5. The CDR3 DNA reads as TGCAGTGCTAGACAGACAGGGAGGACTGAAGCTTTCTTT. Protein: CSARQTGRTEAFF.

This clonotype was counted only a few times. The CDR3 here is CASSRDRGIYTF. The CDR3 DNA reads TGTGCCAGCAGCCGGGACAGGGGAATCTACACCTTC. The J gene is TRBJ1-2, the V gene TRBV5-4; TRBD1 matches 10 bases. Germline V gene sequence: CDR1 SGHNT, CDR2 YYREEE (reference sequence). The CDR3 covers 12 residues. J lost 10 bases, V lost 4 bases, and 4 bases had no gene match.

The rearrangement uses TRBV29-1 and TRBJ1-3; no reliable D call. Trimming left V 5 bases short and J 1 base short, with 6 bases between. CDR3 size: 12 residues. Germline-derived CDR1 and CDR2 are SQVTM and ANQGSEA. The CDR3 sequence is CSVRPSGNTIYF. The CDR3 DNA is TGCAGCGTTAGGCCTTCTGGAAACACCATATATTTT.